This T cell receptor beta chain was sequenced during a study of T cells in Graves' hyperthyroidism and ophthalmopathy. Study-wide context: Specimen type is peripheral blood, collected at initial diagnosis prior to any treatment.

The study's findings and limits: Most clonotypes expanded in the thyroid (above 0.001) were also present in blood.

Regions amplified from RNA transcripts were the TCR beta CDR3 regions. Using the HTBI primer set, a first-round RT-PCR was run on the TCR CDR3. TCRdb reprocessed the multiplex PCR reads with MiXCR, giving one entry per CDR3 protein. There are about 480,000 distinct CDR3 sequences in the sample; approximately 25% occur only once, and approximately 10% lies in the top ten. In germline, CDR1 is SGHRS, CDR2 YFSETQ. CDR3 size: 14 residues. V lost 2 bases to trimming and J lost 3 bases, with 11 bases between them. For ophthalmopathy patients, the Clinical Activity Score was at least 3 and the NOSPECS grade at least 4; duration was under 3 months. It was uncontrolled infection, other autoimmune disease, pregnancy or lactation that excluded patients. This clonotype was found many times. Antigen specificity is unknown.

The rearrangement joins TRBV5-1 to TRBJ1-1; D unclear. The receptor was derived from a woman aged 25 to 39 with Graves' ophthalmopathy. The sequenced sample consisted of blood. The CDR3, as DNA: TGCGCCAGCAGCTTAGAGCCGCTGGACACTGAAGCTTTCTTT. The encoded protein is CASSLEPLDTEAFF.